This is a list of T cell receptor beta chains from one sample in a study of blood T cell repertoires in COVID-19. Clones were sequenced by immunoSEQ multiplex PCR, and TCRdb holds only the in-frame ones, with some missing. The table records tens of thousands of clones, around 83% of them present only once. The specimen was peripheral blood. Receptors were obtained from a human donor in a cohort sampled during active COVID-19. Each CDR3 is given with its conserved first and last residue. Fields, in order: D gene, clone size, V gene, CDR3 protein. A D gene is named only where the DNA matches it firmly. Rows may omit the clone size; those that give it use once, few, many or a size class.

>TRBD2|NA|TRBV2
CASSEIGTSHNEQFF
>NA|NA|TRBV6-5
CASSSTGFGTEAFF
>NA|NA|TRBV28
CASSLLKHRPYEQYF
>TRBD2|NA|TRBV29-1
CSVETGLAGVNEQFF
>NA|NA|TRBV6-2/TRBV6-3
CASSYILTEAFF
>NA|few|TRBV5-4
CASSLISRANYGYTF
>TRBD2|NA|TRBV2
CASSVIAGSTDTQYF
>NA|NA|TRBV21-1
CASSSCEVSTDTQYF
>TRBD1|NA|TRBV28
CASSSSGTGGWGYTF
>NA|NA|TRBV18
CASSPAGRRYEQYF
>TRBD2|NA|TRBV7-2
CASSRDYSSTDTQYF
>NA|NA|TRBV19
CATRSSGANVLTF
>TRBD1|NA|TRBV19
CASSSLLVGTGRGGYTF
>TRBD1|NA|TRBV2
CASSEALRGQRETQYF
>NA|few|TRBV3-1/TRBV3-2
CASSLRNQPQHF
>NA|NA|TRBV18
CASSRPAGVSNYGYTF
>NA|once|TRBV18
CASSPGQQNTEAFF